This T cell receptor beta chain appears in the sequencing data of a study of T cell repertoires in cytomegalovirus infection. This clonotype was seen at least ten times. V lost 0 bases and J lost 0, with 12 bases in between. The length of the CDR3 is 16 residues. CDR1 and CDR2 from the germline V gene are SGHAT and FQNNGV. TCRdb called the reads again in MiXCR, with one record for every CDR3 protein. The table shows some 100,000 distinct CDR3 sequences, with about 22% occurring only once. The rearrangement links TRBV11-2 to TRBJ2-7; D gene uncertain. The receptor comes from a human donor in good health (CMV status not recorded). Some clones in this sample may be carry-over from other donors' samples. The sequencing input was CD8+ T cells from PBMCs. The CDR3 spells CASSLEGLFSSYEQYF. The CDR3 DNA reads TGTGCCAGCAGCTTAGAAGGCCTCTTCAGCTCCTACGAGCAGTACTTC. The whole variable domain, remainder taken from reference TRBV11-2 and TRBJ2-7, is EAGVAQSPRYKIIEKRQSVAFWCNPISGHATLYWYQQILGQGPKLLIQFQNNGVVDDSQLPKDRFSAERLKGVDSTLKIQPAKLEDSAVYLCASSLEGLFSSYEQYFGPGTRLTVT.